This passage covers 26 T cell receptor beta chains from one sample sequenced in a study of blood T cell repertoires in COVID-19. Clones were sequenced by immunoSEQ multiplex PCR, and TCRdb holds only the in-frame ones, with some missing. The top ten hold about 4% of the sample, which has a few hundred thousand clones, approximately 86% seen once. The sample taken for sequencing was PBMCs or T cells enriched from blood (not recorded which). All receptors derive from a woman aged 25 to 39 who had been exposed to COVID-19.

The chain has TRBV20-1 and TRBJ1-1, with a tentative D call TRBD1 (5 bases). Germline-derived CDR1 and CDR2 are DFQATT and SNEGSKA (reference sequence). The CDR3 is 11 amino acids. CDR3 bases: TGCAGCTGGGGCCTGAACACTGAAGCTTTCTTT. Translation gives CSWGLNTEAFF.

This chain connects TRBV3-1 (or the pseudogene TRBV3-2) to TRBJ2-3; 10 bases agree with TRBD2. The CDR3 totals 16 residues. J was trimmed by 4 bases and V by 1 base; bases with no gene match: 5. Germline CDR1 is LGHDT and CDR2 is YNNKEL (reference sequence). The CDR3 nucleotides read TGTGCCAGCAGCCAAGTGCGAGCGGGGGGGCCAGATACGCAGTATTTT. The encoded protein is CASSQVRAGGPDTQYF.

V and J are TRBV19 and TRBJ2-1, with unresolved D. With 1 base removed from V and 6 bases from J, the gap between germline ends came to 7 bases. The CDR3 totals 13 residues. Germline CDR1 reads LNHDA; CDR2 reads SQIVND (reference sequence). The CDR3 reads CASSIGRSNEQFF. The DNA for the CDR3 is TGTGCCAGTAGTATAGGAAGGAGCAATGAGCAGTTCTTC.

V is TRBV19 and J is TRBJ1-2; unclear D gene. CDR1 and CDR2 (germline): LNHDA, SQIVND (reference sequence). This CDR3 is built from 13 residues. Trimming took 6 bases from V and 5 from J, leaving 13 bases between them. DNA for the CDR3: TGTGCCAGTAGCAGAGAACAGTTATATGGCTACACCTTC. Its protein product is CASSREQLYGYTF.

In DNA form, the CDR3 reads TGTGCCAGCAGTTTTTCTGGTAGATATGGCTACACCTTC. It is translated as CASSFSGRYGYTF. The rearrangement links TRBV28 to TRBJ1-2; D gene unclear. Germline CDR1 reads MDHEN; CDR2 reads SYDVKM. This CDR3 has 13 amino acids. Trimming took 3 bases from V and 5 from J, leaving 10 bases between them.

About this clone: The same CDR3 also results from other DNA sequences found in this sample. The gene calls are TRBV24-1 and TRBJ2-3; a possible D gene is TRBD1 (6 bases). The V gene's germline CDR1 is KGHDR and CDR2 SFDVKD. V was shortened by 3 bases and J by 1 base, with 10 bases between the two germline ends. The CDR3 has 15 amino acids. CDR3 DNA sequence: TGTGCCACCAGTGATGTGGCAGGGGGCACAGATACGCAGTATTTT. It codes for CATSDVAGGTDTQYF.

The chain links TRBV7-3 to TRBJ2-7, with a weak D call TRBD1 (6 bases). This CDR3 has 13 residues. Deletions cut 5 bases from V and 3 bases from J, with 11 bases between. CDR1 SGHTA and CDR2 FQGTGA come from the germline V gene. Here the CDR3 DNA reads TGTGCCAGCAGCCCCGGACAGAACTACGAGCAGTACTTC. It encodes CASSPGQNYEQYF.

Details on this clone: Distinct nucleotide sequences in the sample also encode this CDR3. The V call is TRBV3-1 (or the pseudogene TRBV3-2), the J call TRBJ2-7; TRBD2 is a possible D gene (6 bases). The CDR3 contains 14 residues. V dropped 1 base and J dropped 1 base, with 8 bases sitting between them. CDR1 and CDR2 from the germline V gene are LGHDT and YNNKEL (reference sequence). The CDR3 region is CASSQVGGSYEQYF. As DNA, the CDR3 is TGTGCCAGCAGCCAAGTCGGGGGATCCTACGAGCAGTACTTC.

This chain uses TRBV7-9 with TRBJ1-2; no clear D gene. The CDR3 covers 15 residues. Germline CDR1 reads SEHNR; CDR2 reads FQNEAQ (reference sequence). With 1 base removed from V and 4 bases from J, the gap between germline ends came to 13 bases. Here the CDR3 reads CASSLGPAEGYGYTF. In DNA, the CDR3 is TGTGCCAGCAGCTTAGGGCCCGCCGAGGGCTATGGCTACACCTTC.

Written as DNA, the CDR3 is TGTGCCAGCAGCTACCGGGGGGGCCCGACAGATACGCAGTATTTT. Protein product: CASSYRGGPTDTQYF. The chain employs TRBV9 and TRBJ2-3, with 8 bases lining up with TRBD2. Germline lookup yields CDR1 SGDLS and CDR2 YYNGEE. This CDR3 contains 15 residues. V shed 4 bases and J 3 bases; nucleotides not matched to a gene: 7. The variable domain in full, with the rest retrieved from reference TRBV9 and TRBJ2-3, is DSGVTQTPKHLITATGQRVTLRCSPRSGDLSVYWYQQSLDQGLQFLIQYYNGEERAKGNILERFSAQQFPDLHSELNLSSLELGDSALYFCASSYRGGPTDTQYFGPGTRLTVL.

The rearrangement uses TRBV9 and TRBJ1-6; 8 bases are a match to TRBD1. Germline CDR1 SGDLS, CDR2 YYNGEE. The CDR3 is 17 amino acids. V lost 1 base to trimming and J lost 0 bases; unmatched junction nucleotides: 3. The CDR3: CASSVRDRNSYNSPLHF. CDR3 DNA: TGTGCCAGCAGCGTAAGGGACAGGAACTCCTATAATTCACCCCTCCACTTT. Full variable domain (rest looked up from reference TRBV9 and TRBJ1-6): DSGVTQTPKHLITATGQRVTLRCSPRSGDLSVYWYQQSLDQGLQFLIQYYNGEERAKGNILERFSAQQFPDLHSELNLSSLELGDSALYFCASSVRDRNSYNSPLHFGNGTRLTVT.

This chain uses TRBV2 with TRBJ1-3; no definite D call. The CDR3 contains 15 residues. Germline V CDR1 and CDR2: SNHLY, FYNNEI. The ends were cut back, 1 base at V and 3 bases at J, with 10 bases in the middle. The CDR3 region is CASSEGAGFGNTIYF. The DNA of the CDR3 is TGTGCCAGCAGTGAAGGGGCAGGCTTTGGAAACACCATATATTTT.

The rearrangement uses TRBV9 and TRBJ1-2; 7 bases align to TRBD1. Germline V gene lookup returns CDR1 SGDLS and CDR2 YYNGEE. V lost 4 bases to trimming and J lost 6 bases; unmatched junction nucleotides: 9. The CDR3 has 14 amino acids. CDR3 nucleotide sequence: TGTGCCAGCAGCTCTACGGACAGGAGAAATGGCTACACCTTC. Protein product: CASSSTDRRNGYTF.

This clone turned up a few times. The same CDR3 also results from other DNA sequences found in this sample. This rearrangement joins TRBV5-1 to TRBJ1-1, with TRBD1 identical over 9 bases. V gave up 3 bases and J gave up 2 bases; unmatched junction bases: 2. CDR1 and CDR2 (germline): SGHRS, YFSETQ. CDR3 length: 14 amino acids. This CDR3 is CASSWGQGNTEAFF. Written as DNA, the CDR3 is TGCGCCAGCAGCTGGGGACAGGGAAACACTGAAGCTTTCTTT. Using reference TRBV5-1 and TRBJ1-1 for the parts outside the CDR3, the full variable domain is KAGVTQTPRYLIKTRGQQVTLSCSPISGHRSVSWYQQTPGQGLQFLFEYFSETQRNKGNFPGRFSGRQFSNSRSEMNVSTLELGDSALYLCASSWGQGNTEAFFGQGTRLTVV.

The CDR3 reads CASSPQGPNLLSNYGYTF. DNA for the CDR3: TGTGCCAGCTCACCACAGGGGCCCAACCTTCTTAGCAACTATGGCTACACCTTC. V usage is TRBV18 and J usage is TRBJ1-2, with D possibly matching TRBD1 (5 bases). V lost 1 base and J lost 2, with 20 bases in between. Germline V gives CDR1 KGHSH, CDR2 LQKENI. This CDR3 has 18 amino acids.

This clone occurred once. The chain is built from TRBV19 and TRBJ2-7; D perhaps matches TRBD1 (6 bases). CDR3 size: 15 residues. Germline V gene sequence: CDR1 LNHDA, CDR2 SQIVND (reference sequence). Deletions cut 6 bases from V and 6 bases from J, with 21 bases between. The CDR3 is CASSNSAAGVPEQYF. In nucleotides, the CDR3 is TGTGCCAGTAGCAATTCGGCGGCAGGGGTACCCGAGCAGTACTTC.

The chain couples TRBV10-3 to TRBJ2-3; TRBD2 aligns across 14 bases. V was pared by 0 bases and J by 2 bases, with 4 bases of the junction left unmatched. The CDR3 runs 18 residues. CDR1 is ENHRY, CDR2 SYGVKD, per germline. The DNA of the CDR3 is TGTGCCATCAGTGAGTCCCGACTAGCGGGGGGGCCCACAGATACGCAGTATTTT. Its protein is CAISESRLAGGPTDTQYF.

The chain has TRBV30 and TRBJ2-2, with D perhaps TRBD2 (6 bases). Trimming shortened V by 2 bases and J by 5 bases, and 15 bases separated the two germline ends. The germline gives CDR1 GTSNPN, CDR2 SVGIG (reference sequence). The CDR3 sequence is 15 residues long. CDR3 DNA: TGTGCCTGGAGTCCTGGACGGGGGAGGACCGGGGAGCTGTTTTTT. Encoded protein: CAWSPGRGRTGELFF.

V is TRBV2 and J is TRBJ1-5, with TRBD1 as a possible D gene (5 bases). The germline gives CDR1 SNHLY, CDR2 FYNNEI. The V end was cut by 6 bases, the J end by 2 bases, with 14 bases between. CDR3 size: 15 residues. As DNA, the CDR3 is TGTGCCAGCAGCGGCGATGGGGGGGGCAATCAGCCCCAGCATTTT. Its translation is CASSGDGGGNQPQHF.

With respect to this clone: Other DNA sequences from this sample encode an identical CDR3 as well. The chain recombines TRBV2 with TRBJ2-7; 8 bases match TRBD2. The length of the CDR3 is 12 residues. V was clipped by 9 bases and J by 4 bases; unmatched bases: 5. Germline values: CDR1 SNHLY, CDR2 FYNNEI. CDR3 in amino acids: CASRSGVYEQYF. The CDR3, as DNA: TGTGCCAGTCGTAGCGGGGTGTACGAGCAGTACTTC.

This sequence joins TRBV11-2 and TRBJ2-1; maybe TRBD2 (5 bases). V was cut by 8 bases and J by 10 bases, with 15 bases left in between. Germline CDR1 SGHAT, CDR2 FQNNGV. The CDR3 has 12 residues. The DNA for the CDR3 is TGTGCCAGCGGGCCCGGGGTTGGGGAGCAGTTCTTC. Amino acids: CASGPGVGEQFF.

The chain employs TRBV5-1 and TRBJ2-2; 12 nucleotides agree with TRBD2. J lost 3 bases, V lost 1 base, and 10 bases had no gene match. Germline V gene lookup returns CDR1 SGHRS and CDR2 YFSETQ. This CDR3 is 19 amino acids long. CDR3 amino acids: CASSLWPSGGARHTGELFF. CDR3 nucleotides: TGCGCCAGCAGCTTGTGGCCTAGCGGGGGGGCCAGGCACACCGGGGAGCTGTTTTTT.

This chain uses TRBV3-1 (or the pseudogene TRBV3-2) with TRBJ2-7, with 9 bases lining up with TRBD1. The germline CDR1 and CDR2 sequences are LGHDT and YNNKEL (reference sequence). V lost 3 bases to trimming and J lost 7 bases; unmatched junction nucleotides: 13. CDR3 size: 16 residues. The CDR3 spells CASSQFRDRAGEEQYF. The DNA of the CDR3 is TGTGCCAGCAGCCAGTTCCGGGACAGGGCTGGTGAGGAGCAGTACTTC.

This chain links TRBV7-9 with TRBJ1-1, with 8 bases fitting TRBD1. Germline trimming cut 3 bases from V and 2 bases from J; bases unmatched to any gene: 5. The germline CDR1 and CDR2 sequences are SEHNR and FQNEAQ (reference sequence). This CDR3 contains 15 residues. CDR3 loop: CASSFHTGGNTEAFF. The CDR3 nucleotides are TGTGCCAGCAGCTTCCACACAGGGGGAAACACTGAAGCTTTCTTT.

The V call is TRBV10-2, the J call TRBJ2-1, with TRBD2 as a possible D gene (5 bases). The CDR3 loop spans 15 amino acids. Trimming left V 3 bases short and J 2 bases short, with 11 bases between. Germline CDR1 WSHSY, CDR2 SAAADI. The CDR3, as DNA: TGCGCCAGCAGTGAATGGGAGTCCACCTACAATGAGCAGTTCTTC. Translated, it gives CASSEWESTYNEQFF.

In DNA form, the CDR3 reads TGTGCCAGCAGTGCACAGGGGGTTTCCTACAATGAGCAGTTCTTC. Translating gives CASSAQGVSYNEQFF. This chain joins TRBV6-6 and TRBJ2-1; 8 nucleotides match TRBD1. J was trimmed by 1 base and V by 5 bases; bases with no gene match: 4. From germline, CDR1 is MNHNY and CDR2 SVGAGI (reference sequence). This CDR3 has 15 residues.